The next 18 T cell receptor beta chains were all read from a single sample in a study of shared clonotypes between healthy human individuals. Sequenced by immunoSEQ multiplex PCR; TCRdb stores in-frame clones only, minus some. The repertoire holds over a million clones, with around 78% as singletons. Material: memory CD4+ T cells from PBMCs. The sample's subset: CD45RA-negative fraction. The receptors come from a man aged 18 to 30 in good health. Some clones in this sample may be carry-over from other donors' samples.

This clone was seen a single time. The rearrangement uses TRBV4-1 and TRBJ1-5, with 12 bases identical to TRBD1. There are 17 residues in the CDR3. CDR1 MGHRA and CDR2 YSYEKL come from the germline V gene. V trimming: 5 bases; J trimming: 3 bases; junction bases outside the gene matches: 8. CDR3 nucleotide sequence: TGCGCCAGCAGCAGGACGGGACAGGGGGCTTTCAATCAGCCCCAGCATTTT. Protein sequence: CASSRTGQGAFNQPQHF.

V and J are TRBV4-1 and TRBJ1-6, with 8 bases identical to TRBD1. Germline CDR1 MGHRA, CDR2 YSYEKL. The CDR3 has 15 residues. V lost 6 bases and J lost 7; bases outside the gene matches: 8. CDR3 nucleotide sequence: TGCGCCAGCAGGGTAGCGGGACAGGAGAATTCACCCCTCCACTTT. It is translated as CASRVAGQENSPLHF.

The chain recombines TRBV7-3 with TRBJ2-5, with 11 bases identical to TRBD1. The J segment lost 4 bases and the V segment lost 5 bases, leaving 6 bases of the junction unmatched. The CDR3 runs to 15 residues. Germline V lookup: CDR1 SGHTA, CDR2 FQGTGA. The CDR3 loop is CASSPAGTGGETQYF. CDR3 in DNA: TGTGCCAGCAGCCCTGCCGGGACAGGGGGAGAGACCCAGTACTTC.

This clone was observed a single time. The chain uses TRBV7-3 and TRBJ2-3; D call uncertain. Per germline, CDR1 SGHTA and CDR2 FQGTGA. This CDR3 is built from 16 residues. The V gene lost 4 bases and the J gene lost 2 bases, with 16 bases spanning the gap. The CDR3 sequence is CASSSLGHTNTDTQYF. CDR3 in DNA: TGTGCCAGCAGCTCCCTCGGTCACACCAACACAGATACGCAGTATTTT.

The chain combines TRBV7-6 with TRBJ2-1; perhaps TRBD2 as D (6 bases). The germline gives CDR1 SGHVS, CDR2 FNYEAQ. The V gene lost 5 bases and the J gene lost 5 bases, with 16 bases spanning the gap. The CDR3 length is 15 residues. The chain's CDR3 is CASSHYKGLDNEQFF. CDR3 sequence (DNA): TGTGCCAGCAGCCACTACAAGGGACTCGACAATGAGCAGTTCTTC.

The CDR3 protein is CASSLVSARVEQYF. CDR3 coding DNA: TGTGCCAGCAGCTTAGTATCCGCCCGGGTCGAGCAGTACTTC. The chain joins TRBV7-9 to TRBJ2-7, with D unresolved. Germline V gene sequence: CDR1 SEHNR, CDR2 FQNEAQ (reference sequence). This CDR3 is built from 14 residues. V gave up 1 base and J gave up 6 bases, with 13 bases separating them. Filled out from reference TRBV7-9 and TRBJ2-7, the complete variable domain reads DTGVSQNPRHKITKRGQNVTFRCDPISEHNRLYWYRQTLGQGPEFLTYFQNEAQLEKSRLLSDRFSAERPKGSFSTLEIQRTEQGDSAMYLCASSLVSARVEQYFGPGTRLTVT.

This clone was found once. A far larger clone is only one base removed, so a read error is likely. This chain connects TRBV29-1 to TRBJ2-7; TRBD1 aligns across 7 bases. The CDR3 runs 13 residues. Germline CDR1 is SQVTM and CDR2 is ANQGSEA. DNA of the CDR3: TGCAGCGTTAAGGGACAGTACTCCTGCGAGCAGTACTTC. It codes for CSVKGQYSCEQYF.

As regards this clone: A much larger clone differs by one base, so this may be a read error. The rearrangement uses TRBV5-6 and TRBJ1-5, with a tentative D call TRBD1 (5 bases). Germline V gene data show CDR1 as SGHDT and CDR2 as YYEEEE. This CDR3 is 14 amino acids long. For the CDR3, the DNA is TGTGCCAGCAGCGTCCAAGGGGCACTCATTCCCGGGGATTTT. This translates into CASSVQGALIPGDF.

This chain uses TRBV7-2 with TRBJ2-2, with D uncertain. This CDR3 region has 12 residues. Germline CDR1 reads SGHTA; CDR2 reads FQGNSA. The V end lost 7 bases, the J end lost 0 bases, and 3 bases lay between the germline ends. The CDR3 region has the DNA TGTGCCAGCACCACGAACACCGGGGAGCTGTTTTTT. Translated: CASTTNTGELFF.

The CDR3 loop is CASSPTSGSRHEQFF. Here the CDR3 DNA reads TGTGCCAGCAGCCCAACTAGCGGGAGTCGCCATGAGCAGTTCTTC. This chain connects TRBV11-2 to TRBJ2-1; 11 bases align to TRBD2. CDR1 and CDR2 (germline): SGHAT, FQNNGV. This CDR3 comprises 15 residues. Germline trimming cut 5 bases from V and 8 bases from J; bases unmatched to any gene: 8.

The DNA of the CDR3 is TGTGCCAGCAGTTTGCTCAGGGGGCAGGATCAGCCCCAGCATTTT. Its protein is CASSLLRGQDQPQHF. The genes are TRBV27 and TRBJ1-5; 8 bases are a match to TRBD1. Trimming cost V 3 bases and J 5 bases; bases outside gene matches: 6. Germline values: CDR1 MNHEY, CDR2 SMNVEV (reference sequence). The CDR3 totals 15 residues.

The rearrangement links TRBV9 to TRBJ1-5; no clear D. Trimming shortened V by 4 bases and J by 9 bases, and 14 bases separated the two germline ends. This CDR3 is 13 amino acids long. Germline CDR1 SGDLS, CDR2 YYNGEE. The CDR3 nucleotides are TGTGCCAGCAGCCTAACCTCAGAGGGGCCCCAGCATTTT. Amino acid sequence: CASSLTSEGPQHF. Based on the CDR3 plus reference TRBV9 and TRBJ1-5, the full variable domain is DSGVTQTPKHLITATGQRVTLRCSPRSGDLSVYWYQQSLDQGLQFLIQYYNGEERAKGNILERFSAQQFPDLHSELNLSSLELGDSALYFCASSLTSEGPQHFGDGTRLSIL.

The chain uses TRBV18 and TRBJ2-7; 7 nucleotides line up with TRBD2. Germline V lookup: CDR1 KGHSH, CDR2 LQKENI. The CDR3 runs to 15 residues. V dropped 4 bases and J dropped 0; count of bases not matched to a gene: 6. The CDR3 spells CASSRSGVSSYEQYF. CDR3 in DNA: TGTGCCAGCTCACGAAGCGGGGTTAGCTCCTACGAGCAGTACTTC.

The CDR3: CASRSGQGIRQPQHF. CDR3 nucleotide sequence: TGTGCCAGCCGATCGGGGCAGGGGATTCGCCAGCCCCAGCATTTT. The J gene is TRBJ1-5, the V gene TRBV27; D perhaps matches TRBD1 (6 bases). The CDR3 sequence is 15 residues long. Deletions cut 8 bases from V and 7 bases from J, with 21 bases between. The germline gives CDR1 MNHEY, CDR2 SMNVEV (reference sequence).

The chain has TRBV28 and TRBJ2-7, with D perhaps matching TRBD1 (5 bases). The V gene's germline CDR1 is MDHEN and CDR2 SYDVKM. V gave up 0 bases and J gave up 1 base, with 10 bases separating them. This CDR3 contains 15 residues. The CDR3 coding sequence is TGTGCCAGCAGTTTATGGGGCAGGGAATCCTACGAGCAGTACTTC. Its protein is CASSLWGRESYEQYF.

CDR3 sequence: CASSAHLGTEAFF. In DNA form, the CDR3 reads TGTGCCAGCAGCGCCCATCTCGGGACTGAAGCTTTCTTT. The chain joins TRBV9 to TRBJ1-1; D not certain. The CDR3 loop spans 13 amino acids. The germline V gene has CDR1 SGDLS and CDR2 YYNGEE. Trimming took 3 bases from V and 5 from J, leaving 11 bases between them.

This clone was seen a few times. V and J are TRBV28 and TRBJ1-4, with D tentatively TRBD1 (6 bases). V was clipped by 5 bases and J by 7 bases, with 14 bases between them. This CDR3 contains 14 residues. CDR1 and CDR2 from the germline V gene are MDHEN and SYDVKM. Written as DNA, the CDR3 is TGTGCCAGCAGTCGGGGGGGCAGGGCTGAAAAACTGTTTTTT. Translated, it gives CASSRGGRAEKLFF.

The rearrangement links TRBV2 to TRBJ2-6, with D hard to call. V gave up 7 bases and J gave up 0 bases, with 10 bases separating them. The CDR3 is 15 amino acids. Germline V lookup: CDR1 SNHLY, CDR2 FYNNEI. The CDR3 here is CASTPEHSGANVLTF. The CDR3 DNA is TGTGCCAGCACCCCGGAACACTCTGGGGCCAACGTCCTGACTTTC.